Here is one T cell receptor beta chain with its context. Its antigen remains unknown. The data derive from a study of blood T cells in healthy people across ages. Whole-study findings and limits: TCR beta diversity tracked closely with naive T cell percentage.

CDR1 and CDR2 from the germline V gene are SGHTA and FQGNSA. This CDR3 spans 16 amino acids. A sample-barcoded 5' primer and a J-beta primer mix were used in a second PCR of roughly 6 to 11 cycles. Each sample provided no less than 2.5 million CDR3-containing paired-end reads. A single record per CDR3 protein comes from TCRdb applying MiXCR to the 5' RACE reads. The sample yields fewer than 2,000,000 distinct CDR3 sequences, about two fifths seen once. Every participating donor contributed approximately 9.5 milliliters of peripheral blood through a draw. Sequencing input: blood. V usage is TRBV7-2 and J usage is TRBJ2-1; perhaps D is TRBD1 or TRBD2 (6 bases each). The J call may be in error: the DNA end matches TRBJ2-7 better. The sequence came from a human donor in good health. The chain's CDR3 is CASTEGGRSSYNEQYF. CDR3 nucleotides: TGTGCCAGCACCGAAGGGGGGCGAAGCTCCTACAATGAGCAGTACTTC.